Included here is one T cell receptor beta chain sequence, with context. Produced via immunoSEQ multiplex PCR; TCRdb's table is partial and in-frame only. Counted here are roughly 62,000 clones, about 90% occurring once; the ten biggest clones make up 3.5% to 4%. The sample belongs to a study of OX40 agonist ivuxolimab in advanced cancers. The CDR3 contains 16 residues. V was shortened by 2 bases and J by 10 bases, with 21 bases between the two germline ends. In germline, CDR1 is KGHSH, CDR2 LQKENI. The receptor comes from an adult with an advanced solid tumor such as melanoma, head and neck, liver or kidney cancer. This specimen consisted of CD4+ or CD8+ T cells sorted from blood, obtained in a trial of the OX40 agonist ivuxolimab. The chain carries TRBV18 and TRBJ2-1; possible D gene TRBD1, 6 bases. The CDR3 here is CASSPRLAGVGVEQFF. CDR3 DNA: TGTGCCAGCTCACCAAGGCTGGCAGGGGTTGGCGTGGAGCAGTTCTTC.